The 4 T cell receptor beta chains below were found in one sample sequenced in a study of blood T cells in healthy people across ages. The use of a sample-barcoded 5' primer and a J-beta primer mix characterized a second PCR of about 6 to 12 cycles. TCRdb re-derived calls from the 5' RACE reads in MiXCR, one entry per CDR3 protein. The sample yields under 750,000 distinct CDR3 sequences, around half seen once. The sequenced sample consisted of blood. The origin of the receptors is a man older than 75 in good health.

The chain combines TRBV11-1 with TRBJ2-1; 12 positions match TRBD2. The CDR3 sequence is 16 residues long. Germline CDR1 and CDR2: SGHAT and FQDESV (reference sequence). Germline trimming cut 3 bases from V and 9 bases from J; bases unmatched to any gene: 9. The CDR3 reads CASSFTLAGGLSEQFF. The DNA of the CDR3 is TGTGCCAGCAGCTTTACCCTAGCGGGAGGGCTCAGTGAGCAGTTCTTC.

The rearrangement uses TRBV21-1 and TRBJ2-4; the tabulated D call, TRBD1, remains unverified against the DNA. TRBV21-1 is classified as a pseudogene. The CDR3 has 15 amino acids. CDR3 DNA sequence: TGTGCCAGCAGACGGGCCCCCCTTGCCCAAAACATCCAGTACTTC. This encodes CASRRAPLAQNIQYF.

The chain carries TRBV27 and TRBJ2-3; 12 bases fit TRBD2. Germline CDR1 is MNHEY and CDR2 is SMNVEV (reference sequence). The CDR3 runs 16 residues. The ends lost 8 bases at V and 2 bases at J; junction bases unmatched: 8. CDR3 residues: CASGSGLAGTTDTQYF. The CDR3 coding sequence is TGTGCCAGCGGTTCCGGACTAGCGGGGACCACAGATACGCAGTATTTT.

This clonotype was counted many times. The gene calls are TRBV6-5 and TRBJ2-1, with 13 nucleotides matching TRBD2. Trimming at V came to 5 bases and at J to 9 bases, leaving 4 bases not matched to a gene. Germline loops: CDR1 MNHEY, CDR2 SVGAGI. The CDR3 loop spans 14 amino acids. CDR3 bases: TGTGCCAGCAGTCAGGGACTAGCGGGAACTGAGCAGTTCTTC. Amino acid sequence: CASSQGLAGTEQFF.